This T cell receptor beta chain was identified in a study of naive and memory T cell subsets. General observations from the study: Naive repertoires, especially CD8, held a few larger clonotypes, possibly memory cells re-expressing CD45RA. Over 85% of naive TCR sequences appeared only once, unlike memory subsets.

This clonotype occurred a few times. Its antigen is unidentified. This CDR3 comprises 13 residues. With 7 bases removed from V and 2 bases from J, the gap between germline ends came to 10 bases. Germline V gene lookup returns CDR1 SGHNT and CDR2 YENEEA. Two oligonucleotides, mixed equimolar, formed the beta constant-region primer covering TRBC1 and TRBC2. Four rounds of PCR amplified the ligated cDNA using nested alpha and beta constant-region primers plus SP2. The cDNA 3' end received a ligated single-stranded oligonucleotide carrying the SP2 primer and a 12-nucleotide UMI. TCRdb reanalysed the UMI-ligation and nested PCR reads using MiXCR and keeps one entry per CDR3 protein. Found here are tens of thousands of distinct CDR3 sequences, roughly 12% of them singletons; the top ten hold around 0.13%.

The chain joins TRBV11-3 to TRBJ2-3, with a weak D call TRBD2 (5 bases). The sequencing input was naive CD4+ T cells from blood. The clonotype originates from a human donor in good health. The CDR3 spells CASTPAVTDTQYF. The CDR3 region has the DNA TGTGCCAGCACCCCAGCGGTCACAGATACGCAGTATTTT.